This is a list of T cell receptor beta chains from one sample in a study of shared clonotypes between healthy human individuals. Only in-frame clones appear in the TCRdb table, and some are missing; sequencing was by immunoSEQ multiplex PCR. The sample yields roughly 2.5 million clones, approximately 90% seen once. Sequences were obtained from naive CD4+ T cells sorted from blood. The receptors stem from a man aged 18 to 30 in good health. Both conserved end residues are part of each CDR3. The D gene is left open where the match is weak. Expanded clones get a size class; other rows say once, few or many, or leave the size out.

CASSGLAGQETQYF TGTGCCAGCAGTGGACTAGCGGGCCAAGAGACCCAGTACTTC . TRBV7-2 TRBD2 TRBJ2-5
CASRDSFYGYTF TGTGCCAGCAGGGATTCTTTCTATGGCTACACCTTC . TRBV28 . TRBJ1-2
CASSDGGPEQYF TGTGCCAGTTCCGACGGGGGGCCCGAGCAGTACTTC . TRBV19 . TRBJ2-7
CASSGRASGYTEAFF TGTGCCAGCAGTGGAAGGGCAAGTGGTTACACTGAAGCTTTCTTT . TRBV6-1 . TRBJ1-1
CASSEQPPWGNEQFF TGTGCCAGCAGTGAACAACCGCCGTGGGGCAATGAGCAGTTCTTC . TRBV2 . TRBJ2-1
CASSINPPGFDEQFF TGTGCCAGTAGTATAAACCCTCCGGGCTTCGATGAGCAGTTCTTC . TRBV19 . TRBJ2-1
CASTLGQGPTDTQYF TGTGCCAGTACCCTCGGACAGGGCCCCACAGATACGCAGTATTTT . TRBV19 TRBD1 TRBJ2-3
CASSASGVSTDTQYF TGTGCCAGTAGTGCTAGCGGGGTTAGCACAGATACGCAGTATTTT . TRBV19 TRBD2 TRBJ2-3
CASSISQTRHPQHF TGTGCCAGTAGTATCTCGCAGACCCGTCACCCCCAGCATTTT . TRBV19 . TRBJ1-5
CASSPPTGTSLYEQYF TGTGCCAGCTCACCGCCCACCGGGACTAGTCTTTACGAGCAGTACTTC few TRBV18 TRBD2 TRBJ2-7
CASSSIVGEKLFF TGTGCCAGCAGTTCCATAGTGGGTGAAAAACTGTTTTTT . TRBV28 . TRBJ1-4
CASSAVAFPQGYTF TGTGCCAGCAGTGCGGTCGCCTTTCCTCAGGGCTACACCTTC . TRBV6-1 . TRBJ1-2
CASSLARRGGEAFF TGTGCCAGCAGTCTGGCCAGGCGGGGCGGGGAAGCTTTCTTT . TRBV28 . TRBJ1-1
CASSLYGEWNSPLHF TGCGCCAGCAGCTTGTATGGGGAGTGGAATTCACCCCTCCACTTT few TRBV5-1 . TRBJ1-6
CASSFRDSSYEQYF TGTGCCAGCAGCTTCCGGGACAGCTCCTACGAGCAGTACTTC . TRBV7-8 TRBD1 TRBJ2-7
CASSPSRLAGPSYEQYF TGTGCCAGCAGTCCGTCTCGGCTAGCGGGGCCCTCCTACGAGCAGTACTTC . TRBV27 TRBD2 TRBJ2-7
CASSLSGERSIF TGTGCCAGCAGCTTATCAGGGGAACGGAGCATCTTT . TRBV5-4 . TRBJ1-1
CASSFLDETQYF TGTGCCAGCAGCTTCCTAGATGAGACCCAGTACTTC . TRBV7-8 . TRBJ2-5
CASSPWAAPSSYEQYF TGTGCCAGCAGCCCATGGGCGGCCCCAAGCTCCTACGAGCAGTACTTC . TRBV9 . TRBJ2-7
CASSFGRTNTGELFF TGTGCCAGCAGTTTCGGGCGCACAAACACCGGGGAGCTGTTTTTT . TRBV6-5 . TRBJ2-2
CASSALQGDNSPLHF TGTGCCAGCAGTGCACTGCAGGGGGACAATTCACCCCTCCACTTT . TRBV2 TRBD1 TRBJ1-6
CASSPEWSNEQFF TGTGCCAGCAGTCCTGAATGGAGTAATGAGCAGTTCTTC . TRBV7-2 . TRBJ2-1
CASSLTETQYF TGCGCCAGCAGCTTAACGGAGACCCAGTACTTC . TRBV5-1 . TRBJ2-5
CASSSGGSKNIQYF TGTGCCAGCAGCTCAGGGGGCAGCAAAAACATTCAGTACTTC . TRBV7-2 TRBD1 TRBJ2-4
CASSRPIWGAVGELFF TGTGCCAGCAGCCGCCCGATCTGGGGGGCGGTCGGGGAGCTGTTTTTT once TRBV5-4 . TRBJ2-2
CASSLGTSTGELFF TGCGCCAGCAGCTTGGGAACGAGCACCGGGGAGCTGTTTTTT few TRBV5-1 . TRBJ2-2
CASSQLGTGQETQYF TGTGCCAGCAGTCAACTGGGGACTGGCCAAGAGACCCAGTACTTC . TRBV6-5 . TRBJ2-5
CASTNTGGSYNEQFF TGTGCCAGCACCAATACAGGGGGCTCCTACAATGAGCAGTTCTTC . TRBV9 TRBD1 TRBJ2-1
CATSRPGSSPEAFF TGTGCCACCAGCAGACCAGGGTCGTCCCCCGAAGCTTTCTTT . TRBV15 . TRBJ1-1
CASSLGIREVWFF TGTGCCAGCAGCTTAGGTATTAGGGAAGTATGGTTCTTC . TRBV7-2 . TRBJ2-1
CATSREGTDAEAFF TGTGCCACCAGCAGAGAAGGGACCGACGCTGAAGCTTTCTTT . TRBV15 . TRBJ1-1
CASSVGGSSNWYEQYF TGTGCCAGCAGCGTAGGAGGCAGCTCCAACTGGTACGAGCAGTACTTC . TRBV9 . TRBJ2-7
CASSLVAGGAGELFF TGTGCCAGCAGCTTGGTAGCGGGAGGCGCCGGGGAGCTGTTTTTT . TRBV5-4 TRBD2 TRBJ2-2
CAWALLPGYTF TGTGCCTGGGCCCTATTGCCCGGCTACACCTTC . TRBV30 . TRBJ1-2
CASRDNRGPNQPQHF TGTGCCAGCAGGGACAACAGGGGACCGAATCAGCCCCAGCATTTT . TRBV6-5 TRBD1 TRBJ1-5
CAISELDRDYEQYF TGTGCCATCAGTGAGTTGGACAGGGACTACGAGCAGTACTTC . TRBV10-3 TRBD1 TRBJ2-7
CASSLNGGGGVGEAFF TGTGCCAGCAGCTTAAACGGTGGGGGGGGTGTAGGTGAAGCTTTCTTT . TRBV7-6 . TRBJ1-1
CARSLVGKRNTEAFF TGTGCCAGAAGCTTGGTAGGGAAGCGGAACACTGAAGCTTTCTTT few TRBV5-3 . TRBJ1-1
CASSLRTSGGPNNEQFF TGCGCCAGCAGCTTACGGACTAGCGGGGGGCCGAACAATGAGCAGTTCTTC . TRBV5-1 TRBD2 TRBJ2-1
CAIQISPPDTQYF TGTGCCATACAAATATCTCCCCCAGATACGCAGTATTTT . TRBV10-3 . TRBJ2-3
CASSPRLNGNTEAFF TGTGCCAGCTCACCACGTCTGAACGGTAACACTGAAGCTTTCTTT . TRBV18 . TRBJ1-1
CSVEASGGAKTQYF TGCAGCGTTGAGGCTAGCGGGGGGGCTAAGACCCAGTACTTC . TRBV29-1 TRBD2 TRBJ2-5
CASSATGGGETQYF TGTGCCAGCAGCGCGACAGGGGGCGGAGAGACCCAGTACTTC . TRBV5-4 TRBD1 TRBJ2-5
CASSSRRRLYQETQYF TGTGCCAGCAGTTCCCGGAGGAGACTTTACCAAGAGACCCAGTACTTC . TRBV28 . TRBJ2-5
CASSFGVPRYQEQHF TGTGCCAGCAGCTTTGGCGTCCCCCGCTACCAGGAACAGCATTTT . TRBV7-2 . TRBJ1-5
CASSYHRGLAGDEQYF TGTGCCAGCAGTTACCACCGCGGACTAGCGGGCGACGAGCAGTACTTC . TRBV6-5 TRBD2 TRBJ2-7
CASRIQETQYF TGTGCCAGCAGAATCCAAGAGACCCAGTACTTC . TRBV2 . TRBJ2-5
CASSQIPGQPQHF TGTGCCAGCAGCCAGATCCCAGGTCAGCCCCAGCATTTT few TRBV6-5 . TRBJ1-5
CASSWAGLAVGTDTQYF TGCGCCAGCAGCTGGGCGGGACTAGCGGTCGGCACAGATACGCAGTATTTT . TRBV5-1 TRBD2 TRBJ2-3
CAISSQGALNTEAFF TGTGCCATCAGTTCACAGGGGGCTCTGAACACTGAAGCTTTCTTT few TRBV10-3 TRBD1 TRBJ1-1
CASSVDPVRRDEQYF TGTGCCAGCAGCGTAGACCCCGTAAGGAGGGACGAGCAGTACTTC once TRBV9 . TRBJ2-7
CASSIGASIAYEQYF TGTGCCAGTAGTATCGGGGCCTCGATAGCATACGAGCAGTACTTC . TRBV19 . TRBJ2-7
CASSSLAGGSLNTQYF TGTGCCAGCAGTTCGCTAGCGGGGGGGAGTCTAAATACGCAGTATTTT . TRBV6-5 TRBD2 TRBJ2-3
CAWSRTGAGNTIYF TGTGCCTGGAGTCGGACAGGGGCTGGAAACACCATATATTTT . TRBV30 TRBD1 TRBJ1-3